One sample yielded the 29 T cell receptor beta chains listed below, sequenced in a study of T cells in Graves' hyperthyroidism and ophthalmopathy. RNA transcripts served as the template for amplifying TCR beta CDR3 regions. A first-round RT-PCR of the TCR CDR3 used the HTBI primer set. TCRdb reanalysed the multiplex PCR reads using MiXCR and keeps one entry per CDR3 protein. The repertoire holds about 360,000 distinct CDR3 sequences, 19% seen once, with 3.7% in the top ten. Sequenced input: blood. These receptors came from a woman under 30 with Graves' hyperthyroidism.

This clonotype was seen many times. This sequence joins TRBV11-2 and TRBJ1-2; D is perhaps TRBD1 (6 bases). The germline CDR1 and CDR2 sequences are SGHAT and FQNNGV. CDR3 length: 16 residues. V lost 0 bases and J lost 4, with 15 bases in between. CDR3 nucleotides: TGTGCCAGCAGCTTAGATGAAAGACAGGCCTTCTATGGCTACACCTTC. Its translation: CASSLDERQAFYGYTF. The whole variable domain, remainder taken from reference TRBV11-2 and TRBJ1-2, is EAGVAQSPRYKIIEKRQSVAFWCNPISGHATLYWYQQILGQGPKLLIQFQNNGVVDDSQLPKDRFSAERLKGVDSTLKIQPAKLEDSAVYLCASSLDERQAFYGYTFGSGTRLTVV.

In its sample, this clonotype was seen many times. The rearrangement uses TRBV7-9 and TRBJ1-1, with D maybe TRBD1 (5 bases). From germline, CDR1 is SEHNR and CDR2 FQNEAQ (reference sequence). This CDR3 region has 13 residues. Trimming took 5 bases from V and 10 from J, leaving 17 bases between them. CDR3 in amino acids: CASSPGTQKGAFF. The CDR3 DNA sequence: TGTGCCAGCAGCCCAGGGACCCAGAAAGGAGCTTTCTTT.

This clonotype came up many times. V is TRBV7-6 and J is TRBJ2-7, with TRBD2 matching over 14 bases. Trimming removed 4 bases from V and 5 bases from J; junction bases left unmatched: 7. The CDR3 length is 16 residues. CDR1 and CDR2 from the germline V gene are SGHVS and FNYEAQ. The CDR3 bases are TGTGCCAGCAGCTCCGAGCCGGGACTAGCGGGGGACGAGCAGTACTTC. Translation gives CASSSEPGLAGDEQYF.

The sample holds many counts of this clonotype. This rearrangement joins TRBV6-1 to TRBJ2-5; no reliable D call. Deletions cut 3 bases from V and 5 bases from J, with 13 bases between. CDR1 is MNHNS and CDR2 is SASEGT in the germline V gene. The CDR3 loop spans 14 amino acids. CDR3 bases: TGTGCCAGCAGTGATTCGGTCGGGCGGGAGACCCAGTACTTC. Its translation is CASSDSVGRETQYF.

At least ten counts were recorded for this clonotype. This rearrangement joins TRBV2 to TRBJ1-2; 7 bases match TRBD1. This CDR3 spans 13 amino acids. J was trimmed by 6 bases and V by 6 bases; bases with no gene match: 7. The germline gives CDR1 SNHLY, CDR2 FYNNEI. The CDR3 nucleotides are TGTGCCAGCAGGGCCGGGACAGAAGATGGCTACACCTTC. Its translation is CASRAGTEDGYTF.

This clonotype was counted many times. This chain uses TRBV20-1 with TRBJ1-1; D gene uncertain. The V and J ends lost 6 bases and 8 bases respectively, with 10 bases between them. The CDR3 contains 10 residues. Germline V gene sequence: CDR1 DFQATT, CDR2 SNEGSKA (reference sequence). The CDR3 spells CSALFGEAFF. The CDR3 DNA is TGCAGTGCATTATTTGGGGAAGCTTTCTTT.

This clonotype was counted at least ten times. In nucleotides, the CDR3 is TGTGCCAGCAGTTACGGGAGGGACTATGGCTACACCTTC. Translating gives CASSYGRDYGYTF. The chain uses TRBV6-5 and TRBJ1-2; D remains ambiguous. The CDR3 covers 13 residues. Between the trimmed V and J ends, which lost 2 bases and 3 bases, there was a span of 7 bases. Germline CDR1 MNHEY, CDR2 SVGAGI.

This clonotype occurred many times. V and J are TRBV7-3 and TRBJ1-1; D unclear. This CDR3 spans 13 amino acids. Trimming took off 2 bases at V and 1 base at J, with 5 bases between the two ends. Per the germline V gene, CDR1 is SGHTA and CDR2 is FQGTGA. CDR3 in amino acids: CASSLSRNTEAFF. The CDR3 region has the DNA TGTGCCAGCAGCTTATCGAGGAACACTGAAGCTTTCTTT.

In DNA, the CDR3 is TGCGCCAGCAGCCAAGATCCTGTTAGGGACCAAGGGCAGCCCCAGCATTTT. This codes for CASSQDPVRDQGQPQHF. The chain is built from TRBV4-1 and TRBJ1-5; TRBD1 is a possible D gene (5 bases). V was pared by 0 bases and J by 7 bases, with 19 bases between. The CDR3 is 17 residues long. The germline V gene has CDR1 MGHRA and CDR2 YSYEKL.

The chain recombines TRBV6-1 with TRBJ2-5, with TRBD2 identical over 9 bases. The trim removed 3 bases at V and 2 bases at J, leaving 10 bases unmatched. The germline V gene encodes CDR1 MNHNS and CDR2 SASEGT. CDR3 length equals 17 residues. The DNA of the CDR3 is TGTGCCAGCAGTGATTTAGCGGGAGCGGCGGGGCAAGAGACCCAGTACTTC. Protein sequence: CASSDLAGAAGQETQYF.

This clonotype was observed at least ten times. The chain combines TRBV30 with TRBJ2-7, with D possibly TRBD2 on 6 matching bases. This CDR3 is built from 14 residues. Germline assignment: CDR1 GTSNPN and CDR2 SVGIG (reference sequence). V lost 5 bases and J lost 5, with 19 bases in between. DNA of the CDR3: TGTGCCTGGCAAGGCGGGACCCCCGGAGACGAGCAGTACTTC. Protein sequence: CAWQGGTPGDEQYF.

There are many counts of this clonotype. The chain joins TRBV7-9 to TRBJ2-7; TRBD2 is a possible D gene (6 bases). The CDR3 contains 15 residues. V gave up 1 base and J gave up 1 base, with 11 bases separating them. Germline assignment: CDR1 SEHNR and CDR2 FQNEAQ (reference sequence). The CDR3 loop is CASSLGRGRSYEQYF. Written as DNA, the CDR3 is TGTGCCAGCAGCTTAGGACGGGGGAGGTCCTACGAGCAGTACTTC.

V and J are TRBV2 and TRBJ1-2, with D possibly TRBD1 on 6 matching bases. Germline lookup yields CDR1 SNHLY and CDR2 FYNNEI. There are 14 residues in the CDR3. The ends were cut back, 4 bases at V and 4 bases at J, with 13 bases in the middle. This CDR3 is CASSVSGAGYGYTF. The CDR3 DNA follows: TGTGCCAGCAGTGTGTCGGGGGCCGGCTATGGCTACACCTTC.

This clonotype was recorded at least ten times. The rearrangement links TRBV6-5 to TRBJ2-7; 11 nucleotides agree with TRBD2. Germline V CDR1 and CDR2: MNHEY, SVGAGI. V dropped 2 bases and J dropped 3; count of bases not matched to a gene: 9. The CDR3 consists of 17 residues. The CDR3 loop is CASSYQSSGGFNYEQYF. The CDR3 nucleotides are TGTGCCAGCAGTTACCAATCTAGCGGGGGGTTCAACTACGAGCAGTACTTC.

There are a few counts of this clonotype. CDR3 DNA: TGCGCCAGCAGCGCTGGCCGTTGGGGGAGGGTAAGTGAAGCTTTCTTT. Amino acids: CASSAGRWGRVSEAFF. The V call is TRBV4-1, the J call TRBJ1-1, with D tentatively TRBD1 (5 bases). The ends were cut back, 5 bases at V and 7 bases at J, with 23 bases in the middle. The CDR3 spans 16 residues. Germline CDR1 is MGHRA and CDR2 is YSYEKL.

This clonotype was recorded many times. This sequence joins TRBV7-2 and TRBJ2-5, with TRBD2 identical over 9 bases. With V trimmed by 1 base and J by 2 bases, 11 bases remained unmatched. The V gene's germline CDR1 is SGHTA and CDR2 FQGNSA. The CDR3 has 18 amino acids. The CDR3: CASSLVLRGGSSQETQYF. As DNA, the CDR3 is TGTGCCAGCAGCTTAGTGCTGCGGGGGGGCTCATCTCAAGAGACCCAGTACTTC.

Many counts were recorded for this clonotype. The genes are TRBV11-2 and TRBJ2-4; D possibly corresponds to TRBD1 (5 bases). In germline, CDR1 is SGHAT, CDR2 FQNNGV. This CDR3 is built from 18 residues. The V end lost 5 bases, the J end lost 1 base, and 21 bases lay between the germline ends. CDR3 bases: TGTGCCAGCAGCACCCAGGGATCTGGAAAAGTGGCCAAAAACATTCAGTACTTC. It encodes CASSTQGSGKVAKNIQYF.

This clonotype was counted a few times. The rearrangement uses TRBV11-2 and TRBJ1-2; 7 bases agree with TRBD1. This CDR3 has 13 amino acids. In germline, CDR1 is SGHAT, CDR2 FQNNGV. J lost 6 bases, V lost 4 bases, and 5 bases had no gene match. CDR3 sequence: CASSSLTGNGYTF. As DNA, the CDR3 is TGTGCCAGCAGCTCCCTGACAGGGAATGGCTACACCTTC. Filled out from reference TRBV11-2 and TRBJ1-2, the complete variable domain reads EAGVAQSPRYKIIEKRQSVAFWCNPISGHATLYWYQQILGQGPKLLIQFQNNGVVDDSQLPKDRFSAERLKGVDSTLKIQPAKLEDSAVYLCASSSLTGNGYTFGSGTRLTVV.

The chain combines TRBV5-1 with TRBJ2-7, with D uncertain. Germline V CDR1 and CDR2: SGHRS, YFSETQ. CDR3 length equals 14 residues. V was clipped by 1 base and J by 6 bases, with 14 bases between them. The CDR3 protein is CASSLKYSGSEQYF. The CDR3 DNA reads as TGCGCCAGCAGCTTGAAATATTCTGGGTCCGAGCAGTACTTC. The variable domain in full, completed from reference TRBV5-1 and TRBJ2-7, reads KAGVTQTPRYLIKTRGQQVTLSCSPISGHRSVSWYQQTPGQGLQFLFEYFSETQRNKGNFPGRFSGRQFSNSRSEMNVSTLELGDSALYLCASSLKYSGSEQYFGPGTRLTVT.

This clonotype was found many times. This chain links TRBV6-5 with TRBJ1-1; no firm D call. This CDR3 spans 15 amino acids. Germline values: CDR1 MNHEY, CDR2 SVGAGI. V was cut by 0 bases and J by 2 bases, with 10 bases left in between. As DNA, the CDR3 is TGTGCCAGCAGTTACTCTGAGGGCTACAACACTGAAGCTTTCTTT. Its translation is CASSYSEGYNTEAFF.

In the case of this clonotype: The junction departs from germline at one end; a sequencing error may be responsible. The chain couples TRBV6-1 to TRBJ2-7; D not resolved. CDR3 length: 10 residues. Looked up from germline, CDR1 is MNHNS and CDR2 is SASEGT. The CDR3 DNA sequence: TGTGCCAGCGGGCCCGGCGAGCATTACTTC. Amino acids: CASGPGEHYF.

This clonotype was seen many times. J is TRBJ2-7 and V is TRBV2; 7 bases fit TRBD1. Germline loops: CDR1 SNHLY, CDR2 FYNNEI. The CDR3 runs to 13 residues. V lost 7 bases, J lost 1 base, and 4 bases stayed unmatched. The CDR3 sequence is CASTGQVSYEQYF. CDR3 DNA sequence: TGTGCCAGCACAGGACAGGTTTCCTACGAGCAGTACTTC.

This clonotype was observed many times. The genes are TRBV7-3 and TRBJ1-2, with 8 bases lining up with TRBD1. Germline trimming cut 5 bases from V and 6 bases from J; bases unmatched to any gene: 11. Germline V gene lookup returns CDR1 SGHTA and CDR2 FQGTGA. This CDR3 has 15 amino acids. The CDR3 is CASSTPGRGHDGYTF. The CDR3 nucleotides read TGTGCCAGCAGCACCCCGGGCAGGGGGCACGATGGCTACACCTTC.

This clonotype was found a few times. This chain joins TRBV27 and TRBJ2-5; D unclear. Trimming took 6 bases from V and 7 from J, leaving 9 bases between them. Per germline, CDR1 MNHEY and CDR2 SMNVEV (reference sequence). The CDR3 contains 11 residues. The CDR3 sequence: CASSTWGTQYF. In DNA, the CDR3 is TGTGCCAGCAGCACCTGGGGGACCCAGTACTTC.

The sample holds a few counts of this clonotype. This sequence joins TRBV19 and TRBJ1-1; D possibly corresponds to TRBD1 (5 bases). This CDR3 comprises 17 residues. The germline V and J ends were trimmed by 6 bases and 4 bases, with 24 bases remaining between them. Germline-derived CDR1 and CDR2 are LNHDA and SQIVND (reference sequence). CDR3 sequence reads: CASRPRGGELTGTEAFF. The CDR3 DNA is TGTGCCAGTAGGCCCCGGGGAGGGGAATTAACTGGCACTGAAGCTTTCTTT.

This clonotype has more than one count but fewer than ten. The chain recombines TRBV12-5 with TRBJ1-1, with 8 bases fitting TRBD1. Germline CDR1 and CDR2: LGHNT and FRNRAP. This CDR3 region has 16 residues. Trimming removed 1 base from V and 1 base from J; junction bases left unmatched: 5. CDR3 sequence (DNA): TGTGCTAGTGGTTTGGAACGGACAGGGACGAACACTGAAGCTTTCTTT. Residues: CASGLERTGTNTEAFF.

The CDR3 region is CASSFDIYGYTF. CDR3 nucleotide sequence: TGTGCCAGCAGTTTCGACATCTATGGCTACACCTTC. The chain employs TRBV12-3 or TRBV12-4 and TRBJ1-2; D unclear. The CDR3 is made up of 12 amino acids. Trimming took 3 bases from V and 4 from J, leaving 6 bases between them.

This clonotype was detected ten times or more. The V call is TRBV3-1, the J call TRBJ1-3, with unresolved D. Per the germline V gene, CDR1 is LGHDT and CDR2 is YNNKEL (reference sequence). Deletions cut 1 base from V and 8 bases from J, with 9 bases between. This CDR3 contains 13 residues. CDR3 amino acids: CASSQGHADTIYF. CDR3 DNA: TGTGCCAGCAGCCAAGGGCACGCGGACACCATATATTTT.

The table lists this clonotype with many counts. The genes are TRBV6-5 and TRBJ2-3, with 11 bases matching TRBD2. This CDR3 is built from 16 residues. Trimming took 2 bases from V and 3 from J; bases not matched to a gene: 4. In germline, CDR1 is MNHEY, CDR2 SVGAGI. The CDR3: CASSYLSGGATDTQYF. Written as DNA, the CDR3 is TGTGCCAGCAGTTACCTTAGCGGGGGGGCAACAGATACGCAGTATTTT.